The TCR beta chain described here comes from a study of blood T cell repertoires in COVID-19. The CDR3 sequence is 17 residues long. Germline CDR1 is SNHLY and CDR2 is FYNNEI. V was pared by 5 bases and J by 4 bases, with 11 bases of the junction left unmatched. In this sample, this clone turned up many times. Some clones are missing from TCRdb's copy, which holds only in-frame ones; the method was immunoSEQ multiplex PCR. The repertoire holds about 160,000 clones, with roughly four fifths as singletons. Sequenced sample: peripheral blood. This chain uses TRBV2 with TRBJ2-1; 10 bases match TRBD2. The sequence derives from a human donor in a cohort sampled during active COVID-19. The CDR3 region is CASSPLSGLALYNEQFF. DNA of the CDR3: TGTGCCAGCAGTCCACTATCGGGACTAGCGCTTTACAATGAGCAGTTCTTC.